A single sample gave rise to the 6 T cell receptor beta chains below, sequenced in a study of long-term antiretroviral therapy in people with HIV. The libraries were made with immunoSEQ v3.0 at survey level. Sequencing was performed with immunoSEQ multiplex PCR; in TCRdb, only in-frame clones are kept and a portion is missing. The sample includes around 13,000 clones, roughly 80% of them seen just once. Sequences were derived from unsorted PBMCs, sampled 3.2 years before starting antiretroviral therapy. The receptors stem from a man aged 35 to 55 with HIV.

CDR3 region: CASSPDTGPANYGYTF. The DNA for the CDR3 is TGTGCCAGCTCACCCGATACAGGCCCCGCTAACTATGGCTACACCTTC. The chain uses TRBV18 and TRBJ1-2, with a weak D call TRBD1 (5 bases). This CDR3 has 16 residues. From germline, CDR1 is KGHSH and CDR2 LQKENI. V was shortened by 3 bases and J by 0 bases, with 14 bases between the two germline ends.

This chain links TRBV13 with TRBJ2-5, with D possibly TRBD2 on 6 matching bases. CDR1 is PRHDT and CDR2 is FYEKMQ in the germline V gene (reference sequence). The CDR3 has 14 amino acids. Trimming removed 3 bases from V and 1 base from J, with 9 bases in between. The CDR3 nucleotides read TGTGCCAGCAGCTTCCGCGGGGTCCAAGAGACCCAGTACTTC. As protein: CASSFRGVQETQYF.

The CDR3 region is CASSPRGRGYTF. DNA for the CDR3: TGTGCCAGCAGCCCCAGGGGGCGCGGCTACACCTTC. V gene TRBV14 combines with J gene TRBJ1-2; TRBD1 matches at 8 bases. The V gene's germline CDR1 is SGHDN and CDR2 FVKESK. The CDR3 has 12 residues. V was clipped by 4 bases and J by 8 bases; unmatched bases: 3.

The chain uses TRBV5-6 and TRBJ2-1, with D possibly TRBD2 on 5 matching bases. Between the trimmed V and J ends, which lost 4 bases and 7 bases, there was a span of 18 bases. This CDR3 is built from 15 residues. Germline V gene sequence: CDR1 SGHDT, CDR2 YYEEEE. For the CDR3, the DNA is TGTGCCAGCAGCCCGGACCCCTTACCGGGGAATGAGCAGTTCTTC. This sequence encodes CASSPDPLPGNEQFF.

The chain links TRBV21-1 to TRBJ2-7; the D call in the table, TRBD2, was not verified against the DNA. TRBV21-1 is an annotated pseudogene. The CDR3 is 16 residues long. The chain's CDR3 is CASSKEGGQLVNEQYF. The CDR3 nucleotides are TGTGCCAGCAGCAAAGAGGGAGGGCAGCTCGTGAACGAGCAGTACTTC.

This sequence joins TRBV14 and TRBJ2-2; 11 bases agree with TRBD2. This CDR3 comprises 16 residues. With 6 bases clipped from V and 0 bases from J, the junction kept 3 bases outside the gene matches. Germline CDR1 SGHDN, CDR2 FVKESK. The CDR3 loop is CASSLAGGPNTGELFF. In nucleotides, the CDR3 is TGTGCCAGCAGTCTAGCGGGGGGTCCGAACACCGGGGAGCTGTTTTTT. Complete variable domain (other parts from reference TRBV14 and TRBJ2-2): EAGVTQFPSHSVIEKGQTVTLRCDPISGHDNLYWYRRVMGKEIKFLLHFVKESKQDESGMPNNRFLAERTGGTYSTLKVQPAELEDSGVYFCASSLAGGPNTGELFFGEGSRLTVL.